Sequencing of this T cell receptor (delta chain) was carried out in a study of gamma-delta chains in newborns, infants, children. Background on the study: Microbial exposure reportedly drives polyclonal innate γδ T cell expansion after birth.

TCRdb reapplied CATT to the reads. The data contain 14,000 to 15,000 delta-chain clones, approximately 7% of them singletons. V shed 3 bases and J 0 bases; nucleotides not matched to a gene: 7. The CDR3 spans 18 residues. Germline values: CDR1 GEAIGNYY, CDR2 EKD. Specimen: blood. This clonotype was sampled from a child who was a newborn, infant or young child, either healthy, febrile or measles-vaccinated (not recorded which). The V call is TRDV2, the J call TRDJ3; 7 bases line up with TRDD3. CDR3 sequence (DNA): TGTGCCTGTGACGGGTTGGGGGACAGCTCCTGGGACACCCGACAGATGTTTTTC. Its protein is CACDGLGDSSWDTRQMFF.